This T cell receptor beta chain appears in the sequencing data of a study of regulatory T cells in long-lasting Graves disease. The ends were cut back, 3 bases at V and 1 base at J, with 9 bases in the middle. This CDR3 contains 13 residues. CDR1 and CDR2 (germline): GTSNPN, SVGIG (reference sequence). At least ten counts were recorded for this clonotype. Indicated time point: newly diagnosed GD, antithyroid drugs for less than 3 months. The authors made the TCR library using RNA they extracted from PBMCs. Both iRepertoire HTBI primers and Arm-PCR of CDR3 regions were used to build the TCR beta libraries. TCRdb processed the multiplex PCR reads anew with MiXCR; each CDR3 protein has one entry. In the table there are 400,000 to 450,000 distinct CDR3 sequences, about a sixth of which are singletons. This same sample was also taken into another study, of T cells in Graves' hyperthyroidism and ophthalmopathy. That report adds: Blood held most thyroid clonotypes expanded above 0.001 frequency.

The source of this sequence is a woman aged 25 to 45 with Graves disease. The rearrangement links TRBV30 to TRBJ1-1; D gene ambiguous. Sequencing used peripheral blood mononuclear cells (PBMCs), obtained at new diagnosis, from a patient treated with antithyroid drugs. The CDR3 DNA reads TGTGCCTGGAGCCAGATTGGGAACACTGAAGCTTTCTTT. Protein sequence: CAWSQIGNTEAFF.